This T cell receptor (beta chain) stems from a study of shared T cell receptors in the human thymus. Here immunoSEQ multiplex PCR was the method, and the copy in TCRdb shows in-frame clones only, minus some. The table records approximately 490,000 clones, approximately 78% of them present only once. The V end lost 6 bases, the J end lost 3 bases, and 13 bases lay between the germline ends. From germline, CDR1 is MDHEN and CDR2 SYDVKM. This CDR3 is built from 14 residues. The sample also formed part of further work on human thymus T cells. That report adds: Thymic tissue was derived from resections collected during corrective heart surgery.

The sequenced material came from thymocytes. V gene TRBV28 combines with J gene TRBJ2-3, with D perhaps matching TRBD2 (6 bases). The sequence was obtained from a boy younger than two with a congenital heart defect. DNA for the CDR3: TGTGCCAGCAGCCGGGTCGGGGGAACAGATACGCAGTATTTT. This codes for CASSRVGGTDTQYF.